These 13 T cell receptor beta chains were sequenced from one sample in a study of blood T cell repertoires in COVID-19. Method: immunoSEQ multiplex PCR; TCRdb's copy keeps in-frame clones and lacks some. The profile covers around 150,000 clones, with roughly four fifths appearing a single time and about 11% taken by the ten largest. Sequencing input: peripheral blood. All receptors derive from a man in his 60s with active or convalescent COVID-19.

This clone appeared a single time. This chain joins TRBV10-2 and TRBJ1-3; D might be TRBD1 (5 bases). CDR1 is WSHSY, CDR2 SAAADI, per germline. There are 17 residues in the CDR3. The V end lost 4 bases, the J end lost 1 base, and 17 bases lay between the germline ends. In DNA, the CDR3 is TGCGCCAGCAGTGCCCCACCCGCAGGGTTTTCTGGAAACACCATATATTTT. Translation: CASSAPPAGFSGNTIYF.

The rearrangement uses TRBV1 and TRBJ2-2; the DNA was not used to check the table's D call, TRBD2. TRBV1 is deemed a pseudogene. This CDR3 comprises 17 residues. The CDR3 sequence is CTSSQRYQRGPRGELFF. CDR3 nucleotide sequence: TGCACCAGCAGCCAAAGATACCAGCGGGGGCCACGCGGGGAGCTGTTTTTT.

This clone was observed once. This chain uses TRBV11-3 with TRBJ2-3; perhaps TRBD1 as D (5 bases). V dropped 4 bases and J dropped 2 bases, with 13 bases sitting between them. Germline CDR1 SGHNT, CDR2 YENEEA. The CDR3 spans 15 residues. CDR3 protein: CASSSGRGPTDTQYF. The CDR3 nucleotides read TGTGCCAGCAGCTCTGGTAGGGGCCCCACAGATACGCAGTATTTT.

The J gene is TRBJ2-5, the V gene TRBV6-1; tentative D call: TRBD1 (5 bases). The CDR3 loop spans 15 amino acids. V lost 2 bases to trimming and J lost 2 bases, with 12 bases between them. In germline, CDR1 is MNHNS, CDR2 SASEGT. This CDR3 is CASSEYPRQQETQYF. The CDR3 nucleotides are TGTGCCAGCAGTGAATACCCCCGACAGCAAGAGACCCAGTACTTC.

This chain connects TRBV28 to TRBJ2-3; no clear D. CDR3 length: 14 amino acids. Trimming left V 2 bases short and J 6 bases short, with 12 bases between. In germline, CDR1 is MDHEN, CDR2 SYDVKM. CDR3 loop: CASSLDSSGDTQYF. The CDR3 DNA reads as TGTGCCAGCAGTTTAGACTCCTCCGGGGATACGCAGTATTTT.

V usage is TRBV6-5 and J usage is TRBJ1-2, with 7 bases that match TRBD1. CDR1 is MNHEY and CDR2 is SVGAGI in the germline V gene. This CDR3 contains 14 residues. V shed 5 bases, J shed 8 bases, and the junction held 11 bases outside the gene matches. The CDR3 DNA is TGTGCCAGCAGTCCACAGGGGTATCGCGGGGGCTACACCTTC. Protein sequence: CASSPQGYRGGYTF.

This clone was recorded a few times. The chain employs TRBV19 and TRBJ2-1, with D possibly being TRBD2 (6 bases). The germline V gene has CDR1 LNHDA and CDR2 SQIVND (reference sequence). The CDR3 runs to 12 residues. Trimming pared 9 bases from V and 6 bases from J, leaving 12 bases between. The chain's CDR3 is CASRDLPNEQFF. CDR3 sequence (DNA): TGTGCCAGCAGGGACTTGCCCAATGAGCAGTTCTTC. Complete variable domain (other parts from reference TRBV19 and TRBJ2-1): DGGITQSPKYLFRKEGQNVTLSCEQNLNHDAMYWYRQDPGQGLRLIYYSQIVNDFQKGDIAEGYSVSREKKESFPLTVTSAQKNPTAFYLCASRDLPNEQFFGPGTRLTVL.

The chain links TRBV2 to TRBJ1-2, with 10 bases aligning to TRBD1. The trim removed 7 bases at V and 5 bases at J, leaving 7 bases unmatched. The CDR3 contains 14 residues. Germline assignment: CDR1 SNHLY and CDR2 FYNNEI. This CDR3 is CASKPGQGQYGYTF. The CDR3 DNA reads as TGTGCCAGCAAACCGGGACAGGGGCAGTATGGCTACACCTTC.

The rearrangement links TRBV5-1 to TRBJ2-5; 10 nucleotides line up with TRBD2. Germline-derived CDR1 and CDR2 are SGHRS and YFSETQ. V was clipped by 4 bases and J by 3 bases; unmatched bases: 6. The CDR3 covers 15 residues. The CDR3 nucleotides are TGCGCCAGCAGCCGTGGGCTAGCGGGGGAAGAGACCCAGTACTTC. Its protein product is CASSRGLAGEETQYF. The full variable domain, with the rest looked up from reference TRBV5-1 and TRBJ2-5, is KAGVTQTPRYLIKTRGQQVTLSCSPISGHRSVSWYQQTPGQGLQFLFEYFSETQRNKGNFPGRFSGRQFSNSRSEMNVSTLELGDSALYLCASSRGLAGEETQYFGPGTRLLVL.

Written as DNA, the CDR3 is TGTGCCAGCAGCTGGGGTAGCGGGGGGGTGCAGACCCAGTACTTC. Protein: CASSWGSGGVQTQYF. This rearrangement joins TRBV7-8 to TRBJ2-5, with 11 bases aligning to TRBD2. This CDR3 region has 15 residues. Germline trimming cut 4 bases from V and 6 bases from J; bases unmatched to any gene: 7. The germline CDR1 and CDR2 sequences are SGHVS and FQNEAQ.

In its sample, this clone was seen once. The rearrangement links TRBV19 to TRBJ1-3, with 10 bases lining up with TRBD1. Germline CDR1 and CDR2: LNHDA and SQIVND (reference sequence). The V and J ends lost 7 bases and 4 bases, in that order; junction bases with no gene match: 16. The CDR3 contains 18 residues. The CDR3 region has the DNA TGTGCCAGTACCAATGCGGGACAGGGGCTTCGTTTGGGAAACACCATATATTTT. Protein sequence: CASTNAGQGLRLGNTIYF.

To note about this clone: Additional DNA sequences in this sample encode the identical CDR3. The J gene is TRBJ1-1, the V gene TRBV9, with D perhaps TRBD1 (6 bases). Trimming pared 4 bases from V and 1 base from J, leaving 14 bases between. This CDR3 spans 15 amino acids. Germline V gene sequence: CDR1 SGDLS, CDR2 YYNGEE. In DNA form, the CDR3 reads TGTGCCAGCAGCCCCGGGGGGGCATGGAACACTGAAGCTTTCTTT. Translation gives CASSPGGAWNTEAFF.

On this clone itself: Other DNA sequences within the sample encode an identical CDR3. The rearrangement joins TRBV9 to TRBJ1-2, with 9 bases identical to TRBD1. The CDR3 runs 14 residues. Germline V gives CDR1 SGDLS, CDR2 YYNGEE. J lost 5 bases, V lost 0 bases, and 2 bases had no gene match. CDR3 amino acids: CASSVEDRGYGYTF. The CDR3 nucleotides are TGTGCCAGCAGCGTAGAGGACAGGGGTTATGGCTACACCTTC.